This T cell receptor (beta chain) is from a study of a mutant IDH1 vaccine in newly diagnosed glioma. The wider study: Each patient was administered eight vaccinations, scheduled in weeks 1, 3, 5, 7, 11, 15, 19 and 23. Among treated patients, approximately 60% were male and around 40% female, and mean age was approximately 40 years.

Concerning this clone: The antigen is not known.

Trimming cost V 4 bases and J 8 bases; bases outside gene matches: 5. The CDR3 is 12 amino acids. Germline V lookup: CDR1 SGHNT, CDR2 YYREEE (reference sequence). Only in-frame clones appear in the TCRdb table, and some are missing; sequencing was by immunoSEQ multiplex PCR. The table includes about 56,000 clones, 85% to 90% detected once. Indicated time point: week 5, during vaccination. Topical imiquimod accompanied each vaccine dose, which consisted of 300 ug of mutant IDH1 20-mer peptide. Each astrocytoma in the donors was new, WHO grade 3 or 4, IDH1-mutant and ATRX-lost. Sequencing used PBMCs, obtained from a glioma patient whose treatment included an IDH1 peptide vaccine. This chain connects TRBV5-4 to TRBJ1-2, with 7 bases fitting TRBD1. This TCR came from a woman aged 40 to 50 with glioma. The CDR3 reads CASSPDRAGYTF. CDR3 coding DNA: TGTGCCAGCAGCCCAGACAGGGCCGGCTACACCTTC.